This TCR beta chain emerged from a study of T cell responses to AZD1222 COVID-19 vaccine. On this clone itself: The antigen is not known.

V was cut by 1 base and J by 7 bases, with 13 bases left in between. Germline values: CDR1 MGHRA, CDR2 YSYEKL. The CDR3 has 15 residues. Whole-study findings and limits: Only a handful of AZD1222 recipients were seropositive at baseline. Donors skewed white British and female; clonal diversity was possibly underestimated.

The protocol was immunoSEQ multiplex PCR, while the TCRdb copy is restricted to in-frame clones and leaves out a portion. The sample yields about 140,000 clones, about 91% seen once. The chain combines TRBV4-1 with TRBJ1-4; maybe TRBD1 (5 bases). The clonotype originates from an adult in good health. Sequenced material: peripheral blood, taken on day 0 of AZD1222 vaccination. The CDR3 is CASSQVKDIGEKLFF. CDR3 coding DNA: TGCGCCAGCAGCCAAGTAAAGGACATTGGTGAAAAACTGTTTTTT.